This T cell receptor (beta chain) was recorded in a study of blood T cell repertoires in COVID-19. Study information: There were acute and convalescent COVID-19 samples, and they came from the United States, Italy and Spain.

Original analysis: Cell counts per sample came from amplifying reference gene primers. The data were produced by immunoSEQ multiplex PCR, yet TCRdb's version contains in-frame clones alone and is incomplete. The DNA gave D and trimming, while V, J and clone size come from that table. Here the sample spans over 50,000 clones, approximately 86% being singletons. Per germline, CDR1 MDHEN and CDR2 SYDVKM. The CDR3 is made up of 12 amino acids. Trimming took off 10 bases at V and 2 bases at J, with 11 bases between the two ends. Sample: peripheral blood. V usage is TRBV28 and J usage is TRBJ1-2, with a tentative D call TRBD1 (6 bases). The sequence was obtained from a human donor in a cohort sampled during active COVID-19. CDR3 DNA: TGTGCCATATCCACAGGGAACTATGGCTACACCTTC. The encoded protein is CAISTGNYGYTF.